Detailed here is one T cell receptor beta chain. Its target is not known. The source of the sample is a study of T cell responses to AZD1222 COVID-19 vaccine. General study findings and limits: Most donors were white British, females outnumbered males, and clonal diversity was possibly underestimated. Close to half of all spike-specific TCRs reportedly target regions of the variants that are unmutated.

Assay used: immunoSEQ multiplex PCR; TCRdb lists only in-frame clones, some missing. Among roughly 100,000 clones listed, 90% were seen once. V gave up 7 bases and J gave up 1 base, with 11 bases separating them. Germline V gene lookup returns CDR1 SGHRS and CDR2 YFSETQ. CDR3 length: 13 amino acids. This sample comprised peripheral blood, obtained 28 days after the second AZD1222 dose. The chain joins TRBV5-1 to TRBJ2-5; D is perhaps TRBD2 (6 bases). The receptor was isolated from an adult who received the AZD1222 COVID-19 vaccine. The CDR3 nucleotides are TGCGCCAGCGCCGGGACTTTCCAAGAGACCCAGTACTTC. Its translation: CASAGTFQETQYF.